The next 20 T cell receptor beta chains were all read from a single sample in a study of human T cells and chemical hapten exposure. TCRdb redid the calling of the RACE reads with MiXCR, one entry per CDR3 protein. This table has some 180,000 distinct CDR3 sequences, under 25% appearing once. Regarding time point: patch test 1, 2 weeks after DPC sensitization. Treatment here: therapeutic diphenylcyclopropenone sensitization with weekly scalp DPC. This specimen consisted of whole blood, obtained in connection with sensitization to the hapten diphenylcyclopropenone (DPC). These receptors came from a woman aged 45-59 years with alopecia areata. Some clones in this sample may be carry-over from other donors' samples.

This clonotype was picked up a small number of times. The chain joins TRBV30 to TRBJ1-2; the D gene is possibly TRBD1 (6 bases). This CDR3 has 12 residues. V lost 5 bases, J lost 2 bases, and 9 bases lay in between. The germline CDR1 and CDR2 sequences are GTSNPN and SVGIG (reference sequence). The CDR3 DNA sequence: TGTGCCTGGCACAGGGTAAACTATGGCTACACCTTC. The encoded protein is CAWHRVNYGYTF.

The CDR3 reads CASTRKNEQFF. In DNA, the CDR3 is TGTGCCAGCACCCGAAAGAATGAGCAGTTCTTC. The chain couples TRBV6-2 or TRBV6-3 to TRBJ2-1, with D uncertain. V was clipped by 7 bases and J by 7 bases, with 8 bases between them. Germline V gene lookup returns CDR1 MNHEY and CDR2 SVGEGT. There are 11 residues in the CDR3.

This clonotype was detected only a few times. This chain uses TRBV24-1 with TRBJ2-2; 7 bases match TRBD1. This CDR3 spans 15 amino acids. Germline-derived CDR1 and CDR2 are KGHDR and SFDVKD. Trimming removed 0 bases from V and 3 bases from J; junction bases left unmatched: 0. In DNA form, the CDR3 reads TGTGCCACCAGTGATTTGGACAGGGACACCGGGGAGCTGTTTTTT. Protein sequence: CATSDLDRDTGELFF.

This chain connects TRBV6-2 or TRBV6-3 to TRBJ2-3; 7 bases fit TRBD2. CDR3 length: 14 residues. The V gene end was trimmed by 7 bases and the J gene end by 3 bases; junction bases not matched to a gene: 7. CDR1 MNHEY and CDR2 SVGEGT come from the germline V gene. The CDR3 sequence is CASISGRGTDTQYF. The CDR3 DNA sequence: TGTGCCAGCATCTCAGGGCGGGGGACAGATACGCAGTATTTT.

The rearrangement joins TRBV18 to TRBJ1-6, with 10 bases aligning to TRBD1. Trimming cost V 3 bases and J 7 bases; bases outside gene matches: 3. Germline CDR1 KGHSH, CDR2 LQKENI. The CDR3 has 15 amino acids. The CDR3 region is CASSPRTGGNSPLHF. CDR3 DNA: TGTGCCAGCTCACCCCGGACAGGGGGAAATTCACCCCTCCACTTT.

A few counts support this clonotype. J is TRBJ2-3 and V is TRBV29-1; 9 bases are a match to TRBD2. Germline V gene sequence: CDR1 SQVTM, CDR2 ANQGSEA. V shed 8 bases, J shed 5 bases, and the junction held 11 bases outside the gene matches. CDR3 size: 14 residues. The DNA of the CDR3 is TGCAGCCTCAGAGATAGCGGGAGTGAAGATACGCAGTATTTT. Encoded protein: CSLRDSGSEDTQYF.

The rearrangement links TRBV7-8 to TRBJ2-7, with D unclear. V was clipped by 5 bases and J by 0 bases, with 5 bases between them. The germline gives CDR1 SGHVS, CDR2 FQNEAQ. The CDR3 extends over 12 amino acids. CDR3 region: CASSPFSYEQYF. The DNA of the CDR3 is TGTGCCAGCAGCCCTTTCTCCTACGAGCAGTACTTC.

J is TRBJ2-1 and V is TRBV11-2, with unresolved D. In germline, CDR1 is SGHAT, CDR2 FQNNGV. The CDR3 contains 12 residues. Trimming took off 3 bases at V and 5 bases at J, with 5 bases between the two ends. The CDR3 DNA follows: TGTGCCAGCAGCTTGAACCACAATGAGCAGTTCTTC. This gives the protein CASSLNHNEQFF.

This clonotype was counted between two and nine times. The chain recombines TRBV20-1 with TRBJ1-5, with TRBD1 matching 7 bases. V was pared by 6 bases and J by 7 bases, with 9 bases of the junction left unmatched. CDR3 size: 13 residues. Germline V gene data show CDR1 as DFQATT and CDR2 as SNEGSKA (reference sequence). The CDR3 is CSAKDRPNQPQHF. The CDR3 DNA is TGCAGTGCCAAGGACAGGCCGAACCAGCCCCAGCATTTT.

CDR3: CASRRGPNSNTEAFF. The DNA for the CDR3 is TGCGCCAGCAGGAGGGGACCTAACTCGAACACTGAAGCTTTCTTT. The chain carries TRBV5-1 and TRBJ1-1; a possible D gene is TRBD1 (5 bases). The CDR3 contains 15 residues. Germline-derived CDR1 and CDR2 are SGHRS and YFSETQ. Deletions cut 5 bases from V and 1 base from J, with 15 bases between.

The sample holds a few counts of this clonotype. The chain joins TRBV29-1 to TRBJ1-3; no firm D call. Germline V CDR1 and CDR2: SQVTM, ANQGSEA. The germline V and J ends were trimmed by 7 bases and 0 bases, with 10 bases remaining between them. The CDR3 runs 13 residues. The CDR3: CSAQTSSGNTIYF. The CDR3 coding sequence is TGCAGCGCGCAGACGAGCTCTGGAAACACCATATATTTT.

This chain joins TRBV20-1 and TRBJ1-5; no firm D call. CDR3 length: 13 residues. V lost 5 bases and J 1 base, leaving 9 bases between the germline ends. Germline CDR1 is DFQATT and CDR2 is SNEGSKA (reference sequence). CDR3 residues: CSAETRSNQPQHF. The DNA of the CDR3 is TGCAGTGCTGAGACAAGAAGCAATCAGCCCCAGCATTTT.

In its sample, this clonotype was seen a few times. V usage is TRBV28 and J usage is TRBJ2-6; D assignment may be TRBD1 or TRBD2 (7 bases each). Trimming removed 5 bases at V and 2 bases at J, with 10 bases between. This CDR3 spans 15 amino acids. CDR1 and CDR2 from the germline V gene are MDHEN and SYDVKM. The CDR3 spells CASSPGGAGANVLTF. CDR3 DNA sequence: TGTGCCAGCAGTCCAGGGGGGGCTGGGGCCAACGTCCTGACTTTC.

This sequence joins TRBV27 and TRBJ1-1; TRBD1 aligns across 11 bases. The CDR3 is made up of 14 amino acids. The germline V gene has CDR1 MNHEY and CDR2 SMNVEV (reference sequence). The V and J ends lost 8 bases and 9 bases, in that order; junction bases with no gene match: 11. The CDR3 sequence: CASRTGTGGIKAFF. Here the CDR3 DNA reads TGTGCCAGCCGCACCGGGACAGGGGGTATAAAAGCTTTCTTT.

This chain links TRBV3-1 with TRBJ2-3; D gene unclear. CDR3 size: 13 residues. Germline CDR1 LGHDT, CDR2 YNNKEL (reference sequence). Trimming took 4 bases from V and 6 from J, leaving 11 bases between them. CDR3 in DNA: TGTGCCAGCAGCCTCAGAGAAATGGATACGCAGTATTTT. It is translated as CASSLREMDTQYF.

The chain couples TRBV29-1 to TRBJ2-7; tentatively, D is TRBD1 (5 bases). The CDR3 runs 14 residues. In germline, CDR1 is SQVTM, CDR2 ANQGSEA. V shed 5 bases and J shed 2 bases, with 16 bases lying between them. The chain's CDR3 is CSVTPWGGTYEQYF. Here the CDR3 DNA reads TGCAGCGTTACCCCGTGGGGCGGTACCTACGAGCAGTACTTC.

On this clonotype: With a much larger clone just one base away, this may be a read error. The chain is built from TRBV7-9 and TRBJ2-2, with D perhaps TRBD1 or TRBD2 (6 bases each). Germline V CDR1 and CDR2: SEHNR, FQNEAQ (reference sequence). This CDR3 has 13 residues. The V end lost 5 bases, the J end lost 5 bases, and 9 bases lay between the germline ends. The CDR3 protein is CASSIGGTGELFF. In nucleotides, the CDR3 is TGTGCCAGCAGCATAGGGGGGACCGGGGAGCTGTTTTTT.

This clonotype turned up a few times. One end of the junction is discordant with germline, which a read error may explain. V gene TRBV20-1 combines with J gene TRBJ1-1, with 7 positions matching TRBD1. Per the germline V gene, CDR1 is DFQATT and CDR2 is SNEGSKA (reference sequence). The CDR3 sequence is 14 residues long. CDR3 in amino acids: CSAVRDSRNSEAFF. The CDR3 DNA sequence: TGCAGTGCTGTCCGGGACAGTCGGAACAGTGAAGCTTTCTTT.

This clonotype was counted between two and nine times. The chain is built from TRBV11-2 and TRBJ2-7; D gene unclear. Per germline, CDR1 SGHAT and CDR2 FQNNGV. The length of the CDR3 is 12 residues. Trimming stripped 4 bases from V and 1 base from J, with 5 bases between. The CDR3 spells CASSYKSYEQYF. The DNA of the CDR3 is TGTGCCAGCAGCTACAAGTCCTACGAGCAGTACTTC.

The genes are TRBV7-9 and TRBJ2-3; 14 bases are shared with TRBD2. The germline gives CDR1 SEHNR, CDR2 FQNEAQ (reference sequence). Trimming at V came to 4 bases and at J to 0 bases, leaving 12 bases not matched to a gene. The CDR3 consists of 20 residues. The CDR3 DNA reads TGTGCCAGCAGCTCCCCCGGGGGACTAGCGGGAGCTAGGAGCACAGATACGCAGTATTTT. Residues: CASSSPGGLAGARSTDTQYF.